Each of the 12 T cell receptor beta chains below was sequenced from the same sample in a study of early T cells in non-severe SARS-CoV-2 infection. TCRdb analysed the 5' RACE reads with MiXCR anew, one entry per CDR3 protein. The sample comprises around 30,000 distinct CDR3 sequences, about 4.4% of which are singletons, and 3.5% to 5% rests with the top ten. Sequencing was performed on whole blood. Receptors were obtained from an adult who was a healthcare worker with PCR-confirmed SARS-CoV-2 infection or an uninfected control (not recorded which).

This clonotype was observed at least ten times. This chain's CDR3 is CASSQTPWSYNEQFF. For the CDR3, the DNA is TGTGCCAGCAGCCAAACCCCCTGGTCCTACAATGAGCAGTTCTTC. This chain uses TRBV3-1 with TRBJ2-1; D gene uncertain. Trimming took off 2 bases at V and 1 base at J, with 9 bases between the two ends. The CDR3 spans 15 residues. From germline, CDR1 is LGHDT and CDR2 YNNKEL (reference sequence).

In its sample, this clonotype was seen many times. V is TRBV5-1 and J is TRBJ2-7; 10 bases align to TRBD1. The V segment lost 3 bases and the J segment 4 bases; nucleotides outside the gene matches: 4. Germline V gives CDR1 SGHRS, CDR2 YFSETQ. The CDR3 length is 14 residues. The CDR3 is CASSSRDRGYEQYF. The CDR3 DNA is TGCGCCAGCAGCTCCCGGGACAGGGGTTACGAGCAGTACTTC. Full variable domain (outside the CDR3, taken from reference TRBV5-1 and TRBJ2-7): KAGVTQTPRYLIKTRGQQVTLSCSPISGHRSVSWYQQTPGQGLQFLFEYFSETQRNKGNFPGRFSGRQFSNSRSEMNVSTLELGDSALYLCASSSRDRGYEQYFGPGTRLTVT.

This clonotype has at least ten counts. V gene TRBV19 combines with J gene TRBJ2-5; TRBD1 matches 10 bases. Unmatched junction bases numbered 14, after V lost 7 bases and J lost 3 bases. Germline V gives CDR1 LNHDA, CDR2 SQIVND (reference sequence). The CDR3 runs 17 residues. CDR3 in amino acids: CASTQFGPGTGEETQYF. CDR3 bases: TGTGCCAGTACCCAATTTGGGCCCGGGACAGGGGAAGAGACCCAGTACTTC.

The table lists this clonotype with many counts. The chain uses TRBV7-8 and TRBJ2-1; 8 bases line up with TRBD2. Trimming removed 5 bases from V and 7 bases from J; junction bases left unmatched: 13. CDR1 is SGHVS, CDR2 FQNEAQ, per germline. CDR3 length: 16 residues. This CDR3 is CASSLGGSGSWNEQFF. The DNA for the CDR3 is TGTGCCAGCAGCCTAGGAGGGAGCGGGAGTTGGAATGAGCAGTTCTTC.

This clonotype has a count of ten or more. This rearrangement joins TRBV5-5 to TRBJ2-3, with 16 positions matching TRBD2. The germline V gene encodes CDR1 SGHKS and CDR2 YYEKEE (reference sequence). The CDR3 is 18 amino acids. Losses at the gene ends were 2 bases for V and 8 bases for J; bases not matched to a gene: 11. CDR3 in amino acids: CASSFGTSGRAAAVTQYF. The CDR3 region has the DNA TGTGCCAGCAGCTTTGGGACTAGCGGGAGGGCTGCGGCAGTTACGCAGTATTTT. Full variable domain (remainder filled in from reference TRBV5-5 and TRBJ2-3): DAGVTQSPTHLIKTRGQQVTLRCSPISGHKSVSWYQQVLGQGPQFIFQYYEKEERGRGNFPDRFSARQFPNYSSELNVNALLLGDSALYLCASSFGTSGRAAAVTQYFGPGTRLTVL.

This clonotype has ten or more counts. CDR3 region: CSAKGLAGRYEQYF. The CDR3 DNA is TGCAGTGCTAAGGGACTAGCGGGTCGGTACGAGCAGTACTTC. The genes are TRBV20-1 and TRBJ2-7, with 12 nucleotides matching TRBD2. Germline V gene lookup returns CDR1 DFQATT and CDR2 SNEGSKA (reference sequence). V gave up 4 bases and J gave up 4 bases; unmatched junction bases: 5. This CDR3 is 14 amino acids long.

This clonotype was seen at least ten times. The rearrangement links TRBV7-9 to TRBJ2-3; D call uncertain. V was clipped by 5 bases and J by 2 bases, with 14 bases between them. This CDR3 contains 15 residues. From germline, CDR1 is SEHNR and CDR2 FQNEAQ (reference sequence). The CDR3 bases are TGTGCCAGCAGCCTGTCTAGTACGCCCACAGATACGCAGTATTTT. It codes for CASSLSSTPTDTQYF.

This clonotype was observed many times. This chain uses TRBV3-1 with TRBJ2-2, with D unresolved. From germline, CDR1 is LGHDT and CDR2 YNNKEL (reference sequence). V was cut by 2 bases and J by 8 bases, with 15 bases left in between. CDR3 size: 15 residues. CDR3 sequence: CASSQITDSGGELFF. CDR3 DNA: TGTGCCAGCAGCCAAATAACAGACTCTGGAGGGGAGCTGTTTTTT.

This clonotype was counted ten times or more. The chain's CDR3 is CASSPLGREVYEQYF. The CDR3, as DNA: TGTGCCAGCAGCCCGTTGGGCAGGGAGGTCTACGAGCAGTACTTC. The chain links TRBV7-9 to TRBJ2-7, with D perhaps TRBD2 (6 bases). Germline-derived CDR1 and CDR2 are SEHNR and FQNEAQ (reference sequence). This CDR3 has 15 residues. Trimming took off 5 bases at V and 3 bases at J, with 17 bases between the two ends.

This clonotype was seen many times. The CDR3 loop is CASSIRFTLNQPQHF. The CDR3 DNA sequence: TGTGCCAGTAGTATCAGGTTTACTCTCAATCAGCCCCAGCATTTT. V usage is TRBV19 and J usage is TRBJ1-5; D gene ambiguous. V dropped 3 bases and J dropped 3 bases, with 12 bases sitting between them. Germline V CDR1 and CDR2: LNHDA, SQIVND (reference sequence). This CDR3 contains 15 residues. The full variable domain, rest sourced from reference TRBV19 and TRBJ1-5, is DGGITQSPKYLFRKEGQNVTLSCEQNLNHDAMYWYRQDPGQGLRLIYYSQIVNDFQKGDIAEGYSVSREKKESFPLTVTSAQKNPTAFYLCASSIRFTLNQPQHFGDGTRLSIL.

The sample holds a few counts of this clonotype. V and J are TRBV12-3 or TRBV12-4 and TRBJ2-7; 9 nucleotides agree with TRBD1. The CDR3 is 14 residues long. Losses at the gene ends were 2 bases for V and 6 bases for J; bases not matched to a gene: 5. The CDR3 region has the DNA TGTGCCAGCAGTTTAAGACAGGGGGTTGGCGAGCAGTACTTC. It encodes CASSLRQGVGEQYF.

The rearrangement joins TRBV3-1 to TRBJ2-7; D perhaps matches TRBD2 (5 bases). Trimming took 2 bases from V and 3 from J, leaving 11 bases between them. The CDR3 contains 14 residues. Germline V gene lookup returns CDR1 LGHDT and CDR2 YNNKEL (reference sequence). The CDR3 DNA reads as TGTGCCAGCAGCCAACACCCCGGGGTCTACGAGCAGTACTTC. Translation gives CASSQHPGVYEQYF.